A selection of T cell receptor beta chains follows, all from one sample in a study of blood T cells in healthy people across ages. MiXCR, applied by TCRdb to the 5' RACE reads, yields one record per CDR3 protein. The table shows about 780,000 distinct CDR3 sequences, with about 26% occurring only once. The data also belong to a second study, concerning T cells of mothers and their children.

The specimen was blood. Receptor source: a boy under 18 in good health. CDR3s include the opening cysteine and the closing phenylalanine or tryptophan. A D gene is named only where the DNA matches it firmly. Clone size, where shown, is once, few, many, or a class for clones that have expanded.

d_call	v_call	clone_size	j_call	cdr3_nt	cdr3_aa
NA	TRBV20-1	NA	TRBJ2-1	TGCAGTGCCCGAGGGGGGGAGCAGTTCTTC	CSARGGEQFF
TRBD1	TRBV6-1	few	TRBJ1-4	TGTGCCAGCAGTGAAGCGGAAGTTACAGGGGAACGCGAAAAACTGTTTTTT	CASSEAEVTGEREKLFF
NA	TRBV12-3/TRBV12-4	many	TRBJ2-7	TGTGCCAGCAGCACCCGACTGGGGGAGCAGTACTTC	CASSTRLGEQYF
NA	TRBV10-2	NA	TRBJ2-3	TGCGCCAGCAGTGAGCTTGGACAGAACACAGATACGCAGTATTTT	CASSELGQNTDTQYF
TRBD2	TRBV29-1	NA	TRBJ2-3	TGCAGCGCCCAGCGGGGGGCGAGGGATACGCAGTATTTT	CSAQRGARDTQYF
TRBD1	TRBV7-6	few	TRBJ2-7	TGTGCCAGCAGCTCCTCCGGGACAGGGCCTTCCTACGAGCAGTACTTC	CASSSSGTGPSYEQYF
TRBD2	TRBV4-1	NA	TRBJ2-1	TGCGCCAGCAGCCCTTACCTATCGGGACTAGCGGTTGAGCAGTTCTTC	CASSPYLSGLAVEQFF
NA	TRBV4-2	NA	TRBJ2-3	TGTGCCAGCAGCCAAAGTATCAGGGGCAGATTAGATACGCAGTATTTT	CASSQSIRGRLDTQYF
NA	TRBV12-3/TRBV12-4	NA	TRBJ1-2	TGTGCCAGCAGCCTCCAGCATAACTATGGCTACACCTTC	CASSLQHNYGYTF
TRBD1	TRBV5-1	few	TRBJ2-2	TGCGCCAGCAGCCGGGACAGGGCGACGAACACCGGGGAGCTGTTTTTT	CASSRDRATNTGELFF
NA	TRBV5-1	NA	TRBJ2-3	TGCGCCAGCAGCCTTCCGGTTGAAGGTATTTCAGATACGCAGTATTTT	CASSLPVEGISDTQYF
TRBD2	TRBV7-9	NA	TRBJ2-3	TGTGCCAGCAGCTTAGCGCAAGGACTAGCGTTAGATACGCAGTATTTT	CASSLAQGLALDTQYF